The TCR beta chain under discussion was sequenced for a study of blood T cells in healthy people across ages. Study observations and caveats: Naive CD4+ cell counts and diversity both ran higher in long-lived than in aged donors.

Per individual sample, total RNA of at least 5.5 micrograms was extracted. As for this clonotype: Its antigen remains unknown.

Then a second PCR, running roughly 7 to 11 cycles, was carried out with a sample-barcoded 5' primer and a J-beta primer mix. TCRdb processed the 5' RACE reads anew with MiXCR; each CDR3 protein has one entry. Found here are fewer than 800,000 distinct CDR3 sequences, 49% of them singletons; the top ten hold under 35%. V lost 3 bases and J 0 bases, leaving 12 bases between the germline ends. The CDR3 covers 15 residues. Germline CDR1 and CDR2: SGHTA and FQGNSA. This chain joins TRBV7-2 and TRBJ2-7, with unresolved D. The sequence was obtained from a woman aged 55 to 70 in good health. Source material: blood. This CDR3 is CASSFAKSDSYEQYF. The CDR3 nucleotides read TGTGCCAGCAGCTTCGCAAAAAGTGACTCCTACGAGCAGTACTTC.